A single T cell receptor beta chain is shown here with its context. Its antigen remains unknown. At the end of roughly 9 days of culture, CD4+ T cells were isolated. The data stem from a study of vaccination effects on CD4 cells after COVID-19. Study overall: With the ViraFEST assay, the study expanded antigen-specific CD4+ T cells using viral peptide pools, then sequenced them. At 16 days and one week before vaccination, a couple of convalescent patients gave samples.

This table comes from immunoSEQ multiplex PCR, and its TCRdb copy is limited to in-frame clones, with some not included. Here the sample spans tens of thousands of clones, approximately 70% being singletons. Broader study findings: Clones of infection and vaccine origin contracted markedly late after vaccination. Spike-reactive clones in convalescents after vaccination were chiefly newly vaccine-induced.

The CDR3 spans 11 residues. V dropped 1 base and J dropped 7 bases, with 3 bases sitting between them. CDR1 SGHDT and CDR2 YYEEEE come from the germline V gene. The clonotype comes from a human donor who had a prior SARS-CoV-2 infection. V is TRBV5-6 and J is TRBJ2-1; no clear D. The sample consisted of CD4+ T cells from PBMCs cultured without peptide, taken before COVID-19 vaccination. The CDR3 reads CASSLRNEQFF. CDR3 nucleotides: TGTGCCAGCAGCTTGCGGAATGAGCAGTTCTTC. Full variable domain (missing parts from reference TRBV5-6 and TRBJ2-1): DAGVTQSPTHLIKTRGQQVTLRCSPKSGHDTVSWYQQALGQGPQFIFQYYEEEERQRGNFPDRFSGHQFPNYSSELNVNALLLGDSALYLCASSLRNEQFFGPGTRLTVL.